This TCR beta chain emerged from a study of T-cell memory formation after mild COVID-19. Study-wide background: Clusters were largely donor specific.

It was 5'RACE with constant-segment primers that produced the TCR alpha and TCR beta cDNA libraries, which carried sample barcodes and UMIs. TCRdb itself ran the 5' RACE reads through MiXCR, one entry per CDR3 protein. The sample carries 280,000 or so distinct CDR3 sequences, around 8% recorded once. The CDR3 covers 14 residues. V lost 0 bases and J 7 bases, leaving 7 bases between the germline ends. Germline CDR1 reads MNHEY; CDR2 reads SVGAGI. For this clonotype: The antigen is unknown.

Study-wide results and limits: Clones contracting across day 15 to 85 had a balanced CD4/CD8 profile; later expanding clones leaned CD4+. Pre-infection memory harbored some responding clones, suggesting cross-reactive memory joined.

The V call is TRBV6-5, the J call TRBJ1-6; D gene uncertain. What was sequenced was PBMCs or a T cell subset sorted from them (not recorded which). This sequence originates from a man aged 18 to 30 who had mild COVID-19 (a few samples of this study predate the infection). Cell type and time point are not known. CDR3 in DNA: TGTGCCAGCAGTTACTCGACGGGGAATTCACCCCTCCACTTT. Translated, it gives CASSYSTGNSPLHF.